This TCR beta chain was identified during a study of blood T cell repertoires in COVID-19. Study-wide background: PBMCs, B-cell-depleted T cells, or T cells provided the cDNA or gDNA that made up the material.

Method: immunoSEQ multiplex PCR; TCRdb's copy keeps in-frame clones and lacks some. The sample holds more than 300,000 clones, around 87% seen once. Recruited during active infection, patients (from Seattle) were subsequently followed longitudinally. Germline V gives CDR1 LNHDA, CDR2 SQIVND (reference sequence). This CDR3 contains 22 residues. The junction had 19 bases not matched to a gene; V was cut back by 4 bases and J by 2 bases. The chain is built from TRBV19 and TRBJ2-6; TRBD1 matches 11 bases. Specimen: peripheral blood. The sequence was collected from a woman aged 50 to 65 with COVID-19, enrolled during active disease. The CDR3 loop is CASSTPSGQGASDYPGANVLTF. Here the CDR3 DNA reads TGTGCCAGTAGTACCCCCTCAGGACAGGGGGCATCCGATTACCCTGGGGCCAACGTCCTGACTTTC.